The sequence of this T cell receptor beta chain was determined in a study of CD8+ T cells in alopecia areata listed by TCRdb under 2018. For the wider study: The study used high-throughput TCRbeta sequencing to examine T cell clonal expansion in alopecia areata, in both the C3H/HeJ mouse model and human patients. RNA came from the PAXgene miRNA kit for fixed scalp, the miRNeasy kit for PBMCs, and the RNeasy kit for mouse skin. On the human side, TCRbeta sequencing was run on scalp tissue and on sorted CD4+ and CD8+ peripheral blood T cells from healthy controls and from alopecia areata patients with either patchy or totalis/universalis disease. TCRbeta CDR3 regions were amplified by immunoSEQ multiplex PCR using 35 Vbeta forward and 13 Jbeta reverse primers. Clonality in the scalp was compared among normal scalp (n=4), patchy alopecia areata scalp (n=8), and alopecia totalis/universalis scalp (n=8). Beyond this particular receptor, the publication reports: Shared TCR sequences between patients were less evident than in mice, which may be partly attributable to HLA diversity in the patient population. Unlike mouse skin, which is dominated by gammadelta T cells, normal human skin has resident alphabeta T cells that are also sequenced, and this complicates analysis of the scalp TCR repertoire. Lesional scalp, especially in alopecia totalis/universalis, showed higher clonality and more expanded CD8+ clones than normal scalp, suggesting antigenic drive.

To note about this clone: The target of this receptor is not known. One base away there is no much larger clone; base qualities are not given.

Libraries were constructed by the immunoSEQ multiplex PCR assay. RNA was extracted from all samples and reverse transcribed into cDNA as template for TCR sequencing. SuperScript III was used for first-strand cDNA synthesis, primed with a 2:1 mix of oligo-dT and random hexamers. A synthetic immune receptor repertoire was used to measure amplification bias, and any remaining bias was corrected computationally. As for the authors' bioinformatics: Raw reads were preprocessed for error removal, and CDR3 was defined according to IMGT conventions as running from the conserved cysteine to phenylalanine. Clonality was calculated as 1 minus Shannon entropy normalized by log2 of the number of productive unique TCRs. CD4 or CD8 identity of scalp clones was inferred by cross-referencing scalp TCRbeta sequences with sorted blood CD4 and CD8 repertoires. As stored in TCRdb, this immuneACCESS dataset retains in-frame rearrangements with V and J assigned. A fraction of the clones does not appear; measured against another copy, unresolved V genes explain less than half of the discrepancy, and the remainder lacks a known reason. The V and J calls and clone size are taken from that table; D and trimming were inferred from the DNA. This sample has 90,000 to 120,000 clones in its table, and 45% to 60% of those were observed once. Roughly a quarter of the sample rests with the top ten.

From alopecia areata patients, peripheral blood was collected along with lesional scalp punch biopsies. After PBMCs were isolated by density centrifugation and stained for CD3, CD4 and CD8, a FACSAria was used to sort CD4+ and CD8+ T cells. Alopecia areata patients who were not treated were recruited through a multicenter biomarker study. In 5 or 6 patients from the biomarker study, blood CD8+ T cells were sorted further into NKG2D-low and NKG2D-high fractions. The germline V gene (reference sequence) sets CDR1 to MNHEY and CDR2 to SMNVEV. Including cysteine and phenylalanine, the CDR3 has 13 amino acids. The retained sequence is limited to the CDR3, 39 bases, with the frame set at the first base. V lost 8 bases and J lost 6 bases, and the count of bases not matched to a germline gene is 2.

The clonotype comes from a human donor with alopecia areata. The sample was NKG2D-low CD8+ T cells sorted from blood. In light of the paper, this sample's cell subset or site label describes: sorted CD8+ NKG2D-low blood T cells. Here the chain combines TRBV27 and TRBJ1-5; 12 central nucleotides agree with TRBD1. The nucleotide sequence reads TGTGCCAGCGGGACAGGGGGCGTTCAGCCCCAGCATTTT. Its translation reads: CASGTGGVQPQHF.